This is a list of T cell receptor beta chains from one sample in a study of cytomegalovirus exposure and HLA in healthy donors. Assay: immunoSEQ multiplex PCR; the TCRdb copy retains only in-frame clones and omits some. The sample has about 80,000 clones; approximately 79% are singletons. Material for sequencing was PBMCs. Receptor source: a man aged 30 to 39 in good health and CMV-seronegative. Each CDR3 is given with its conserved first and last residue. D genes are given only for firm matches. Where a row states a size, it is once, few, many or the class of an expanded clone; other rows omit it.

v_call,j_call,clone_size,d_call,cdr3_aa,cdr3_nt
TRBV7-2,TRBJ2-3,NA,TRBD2,CASSLFGLAGDTQYF,TGTGCCAGCAGCTTATTTGGACTAGCGGGAGATACGCAGTATTTT
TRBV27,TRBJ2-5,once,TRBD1,CASSLALGGQETQYF,TGTGCCAGCAGTTTAGCACTAGGGGGCCAGGAGACCCAGTACTTC
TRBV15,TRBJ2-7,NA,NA,CATSRTGWLDEQYF,TGTGCCACCAGCAGAACAGGGTGGTTGGACGAGCAGTACTTC
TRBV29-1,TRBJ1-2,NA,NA,CSVAGHLEVYGYTF,TGCAGCGTTGCGGGACATCTGGAGGTCTATGGCTACACCTTC
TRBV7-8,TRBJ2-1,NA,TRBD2,CASSRTSAEQFF,TGTGCCAGCAGCCGGACTAGCGCTGAGCAGTTCTTC
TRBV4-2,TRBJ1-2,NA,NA,CASSLGDSLNYGYTF,TGTGCCAGCAGCCTCGGAGACAGCCTCAACTATGGCTACACCTTC
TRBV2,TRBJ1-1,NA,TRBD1,CASTLNRGGNTEAFF,TGTGCCAGCACCTTAAACAGGGGGGGGAACACTGAAGCTTTCTTT
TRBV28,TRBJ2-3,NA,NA,CASSLAASTDTQYF,TGTGCCAGCAGTTTAGCGGCCAGCACAGATACGCAGTATTTT
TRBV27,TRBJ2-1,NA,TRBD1,CASSRRRGNGAPNEQFF,TGTGCCAGCAGTAGGCGCAGGGGGAATGGCGCGCCTAATGAGCAGTTCTTC
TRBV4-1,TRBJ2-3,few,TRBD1,CASRKTGTGIVDTQYF,TGCGCCAGCAGAAAAACCGGGACAGGGATCGTTGATACGCAGTATTTT
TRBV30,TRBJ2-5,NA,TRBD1,CAWSTGQGSSVTQYF,TGTGCCTGGAGTACGGGACAGGGCTCTTCGGTGACCCAGTACTTC
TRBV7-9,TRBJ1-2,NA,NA,CASSPINILDYGYPF,TGTGCCAGCAGCCCTATAAACATCCTCGACTATGGCTACCCCTTC
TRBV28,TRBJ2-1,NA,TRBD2,CASSWVGRKSYNEQFF,TGTGCCAGCAGCTGGGTCGGGAGGAAGTCCTACAATGAGCAGTTCTTC
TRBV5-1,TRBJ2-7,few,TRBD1,CASSVEGQGRNEQYF,TGCGCCAGCAGCGTGGAGGGACAGGGTAGGAACGAGCAGTACTTC